This is a list of T cell receptor beta chains from one sample in a study of blood T cell repertoires in COVID-19. Profiling relied on immunoSEQ multiplex PCR, and the TCRdb table lists in-frame clones only, not all of them. Of roughly 120,000 clones listed, around 86% were seen once; the top ten hold approximately 5%. What was sequenced was peripheral blood. These receptors were taken from a human donor in a cohort sampled during active COVID-19. CDR3s include the opening cysteine and the closing phenylalanine or tryptophan. The D gene is left open where the match is weak. Clone sizes are given selectively: once, few, many, or a class where the clone is expanded.

v_gene: TRBV19
abundance: NA
j_gene: TRBJ1-6
d_gene: TRBD1
CDR3nt: TGTGCCAGTACCATGGGACAGGAAAACTATAATTCACCCCTCCACTTT
CDR3aa: CASTMGQENYNSPLHF

v_gene: TRBV4-1
abundance: NA
j_gene: TRBJ2-3
d_gene: NA
CDR3nt: TGCGCCAGCAGACAAACAGGGTTCCAGGCAGATACGCAGTATTTT
CDR3aa: CASRQTGFQADTQYF

v_gene: TRBV9
abundance: NA
j_gene: TRBJ1-4
d_gene: TRBD1
CDR3nt: TGTGCCAGCAGCGTAACACAGGGGGCTTATGAAAAACTGTTTTTT
CDR3aa: CASSVTQGAYEKLFF

v_gene: TRBV5-1
abundance: NA
j_gene: TRBJ2-5
d_gene: NA
CDR3nt: TGCGCCAGCAGCTTCTTCCGGGACGGGCGGGGAGAGACCCAGTACTTC
CDR3aa: CASSFFRDGRGETQYF

v_gene: TRBV5-1
abundance: NA
j_gene: TRBJ2-1
d_gene: NA
CDR3nt: TGCGCCAGCAGCTATACCGGGAACGGCAATGAGCAGTTCTTC
CDR3aa: CASSYTGNGNEQFF

v_gene: TRBV24-1
abundance: NA
j_gene: TRBJ2-3
d_gene: TRBD2
CDR3nt: TGTGCCACCAGTTATCGCCGAACCTCAGCGGGGAGCACAGATACGCAGTATTTT
CDR3aa: CATSYRRTSAGSTDTQYF

v_gene: TRBV4-3
abundance: once
j_gene: TRBJ2-3
d_gene: TRBD2
CDR3nt: TGCGCCAGCAGCCAAGGACTAGGACTAGCGGGAGAGGCAGATACGCAGTATTTT
CDR3aa: CASSQGLGLAGEADTQYF

v_gene: TRBV19
abundance: NA
j_gene: TRBJ1-4
d_gene: NA
CDR3nt: TGTGCCAGTAGTATGCTGACTACAACTAATGAAAAACTGTTTTTT
CDR3aa: CASSMLTTTNEKLFF

v_gene: TRBV29-1
abundance: NA
j_gene: TRBJ2-5
d_gene: NA
CDR3nt: TGCAGCGTTGTGGCTTACCAAGAGACCCAGTACTTC
CDR3aa: CSVVAYQETQYF

v_gene: TRBV4-2
abundance: few
j_gene: TRBJ2-2
d_gene: TRBD1
CDR3nt: TGTGCCAGCAGCCTCCGGGACAGGAACACCGGGGAGCTGTTTTTT
CDR3aa: CASSLRDRNTGELFF

v_gene: TRBV6-5
abundance: NA
j_gene: TRBJ2-3
d_gene: NA
CDR3nt: TGTGCCAGCACTGGATCGACCCCGGGAACAGATACGCAGTATTTT
CDR3aa: CASTGSTPGTDTQYF

v_gene: TRBV27
abundance: NA
j_gene: TRBJ2-3
d_gene: NA
CDR3nt: TGTGCCAGCAGGGCAATAAAGGGACTGGGGACAGATACGCAGTATTTT
CDR3aa: CASRAIKGLGTDTQYF

v_gene: TRBV19
abundance: NA
j_gene: TRBJ1-2
d_gene: NA
CDR3nt: TGTGCCAGTAACTGGGAGGCCCAGGCGACTAACTATGGCTACACCTTC
CDR3aa: CASNWEAQATNYGYTF

v_gene: TRBV20-1
abundance: NA
j_gene: TRBJ2-1
d_gene: NA
CDR3nt: TGCAGTGCTACCCTGGACAGACAGCAGTTCTTC
CDR3aa: CSATLDRQQFF

v_gene: TRBV18
abundance: NA
j_gene: TRBJ2-1
d_gene: TRBD1
CDR3nt: TGTGCCAGCTCTCTAACCCGACAGGGGCAGAATGAGCAGTTCTTC
CDR3aa: CASSLTRQGQNEQFF

v_gene: TRBV5-1
abundance: NA
j_gene: TRBJ1-6
d_gene: NA
CDR3nt: TGCGCCAGCAACTCCAGGGGCGGGGGTTCACCCCTCCACTTT
CDR3aa: CASNSRGGGSPLHF

v_gene: TRBV7-9
abundance: once
j_gene: TRBJ2-1
d_gene: NA
CDR3nt: TGTGCCAGCAGCCGGGACTTACCCAACAATGAGCAGTTCTTC
CDR3aa: CASSRDLPNNEQFF

v_gene: TRBV30
abundance: NA
j_gene: TRBJ1-5
d_gene: NA
CDR3nt: TGTGCCTGGAGACCGGACGGGAGGCAGCCCCAGCATTTT
CDR3aa: CAWRPDGRQPQHF

v_gene: TRBV12-5
abundance: once
j_gene: TRBJ2-5
d_gene: TRBD2
CDR3nt: TGTGCTAGTGGTTTGGTACGAGCTAGCGGTACGGAGACCCAGTACTTC
CDR3aa: CASGLVRASGTETQYF

v_gene: TRBV19
abundance: once
j_gene: TRBJ2-1
d_gene: TRBD2
CDR3nt: TGTGCCAGTAGTCTTCCGCTGGATTGGGCTAGCGGTGATGAGCAGTTCTTC
CDR3aa: CASSLPLDWASGDEQFF

v_gene: TRBV24-1
abundance: NA
j_gene: TRBJ1-4
d_gene: TRBD1
CDR3nt: TGTGCCACCCGTGACAGGGTCGGCGGAAAACTGTTTTTT
CDR3aa: CATRDRVGGKLFF

v_gene: TRBV27
abundance: NA
j_gene: TRBJ2-1
d_gene: NA
CDR3nt: TGTGCCAGCAGTTTATGGGACGGGGGTACCGATGAGCAGTTCTTC
CDR3aa: CASSLWDGGTDEQFF

v_gene: TRBV9
abundance: NA
j_gene: TRBJ2-1
d_gene: NA
CDR3nt: TGTGCCAGCAGCACCCACTCCGGTGAGCAGTTCTTC
CDR3aa: CASSTHSGEQFF

v_gene: TRBV3-1/TRBV3-2
abundance: NA
j_gene: TRBJ2-7
d_gene: NA
CDR3nt: TGTGCCAGCAGCCAAGCCTGGGGCGGACACGAGCAGTACTTC
CDR3aa: CASSQAWGGHEQYF

v_gene: TRBV6-2/TRBV6-3
abundance: NA
j_gene: TRBJ2-1
d_gene: NA
CDR3nt: TGTGCCAGCAGACCTAGGGGTGACAATGAGCAGTTCTTC
CDR3aa: CASRPRGDNEQFF

v_gene: TRBV5-1
abundance: NA
j_gene: TRBJ2-1
d_gene: TRBD2
CDR3nt: TGCGCCAGCAGCTTGGGGGTATATAGCGGGGGTGAGCAGCAGTTCTTC
CDR3aa: CASSLGVYSGGEQQFF

v_gene: TRBV7-9
abundance: NA
j_gene: TRBJ2-7
d_gene: NA
CDR3nt: TGTGCCAGCAGCTTAGCGGAGACCCCCCCCTACGAGCAGTACTTC
CDR3aa: CASSLAETPPYEQYF

v_gene: TRBV19
abundance: NA
j_gene: TRBJ2-1
d_gene: TRBD2
CDR3nt: TGTGCCAGTAGTATTTTGGCGGGAGACCGGAATGAGCAGTTCTTC
CDR3aa: CASSILAGDRNEQFF

v_gene: TRBV7-7
abundance: once
j_gene: TRBJ2-5
d_gene: TRBD2
CDR3nt: TGTGCTAGCAGCTTCACCGGGACTAGAATACCCGAGACCCAGTACTTC
CDR3aa: CASSFTGTRIPETQYF

v_gene: TRBV19
abundance: NA
j_gene: TRBJ2-1
d_gene: NA
CDR3nt: TGTGCCAGTAGTATAGACGGGAATGAGCAGTTCTTC
CDR3aa: CASSIDGNEQFF

v_gene: TRBV7-6
abundance: NA
j_gene: TRBJ2-7
d_gene: TRBD2
CDR3nt: TGTGCCAGCAGCTTGACAGAGCAGTCGGGACTAGCGGGCCGAAACTCCTACGAGCAGTACTTC
CDR3aa: CASSLTEQSGLAGRNSYEQYF

v_gene: TRBV5-1
abundance: NA
j_gene: TRBJ2-7
d_gene: TRBD2
CDR3nt: TGCGCCACCAGACCTAGCGGGAGTCTCGAGCAGTACTTC
CDR3aa: CATRPSGSLEQYF

v_gene: TRBV7-2
abundance: once
j_gene: TRBJ2-1
d_gene: NA
CDR3nt: TGTGCCAGCACCGGGACTTCAGGAGCTTACAATGAGCAGTTCTTC
CDR3aa: CASTGTSGAYNEQFF

v_gene: TRBV19
abundance: once
j_gene: TRBJ1-1
d_gene: NA
CDR3nt: TGTGCCAGTAGTATCCAGCCCAGGGGGAACACTGAAGCTTTCTTT
CDR3aa: CASSIQPRGNTEAFF

v_gene: TRBV29-1
abundance: NA
j_gene: TRBJ1-2
d_gene: NA
CDR3nt: TGCAGCGTTGAATTTAAAAGGGGGACTGGCTACACCTTC
CDR3aa: CSVEFKRGTGYTF

v_gene: TRBV7-3
abundance: NA
j_gene: TRBJ1-5
d_gene: NA
CDR3nt: TGTGCCAGCAGCTCAGACGGACAGCGCAATCAGCCCCAGCATTTT
CDR3aa: CASSSDGQRNQPQHF

v_gene: TRBV29-1
abundance: NA
j_gene: TRBJ2-5
d_gene: NA
CDR3nt: TGCAGCGTTGCACCCAGGGAATTGGTGACCCAGTACTTC
CDR3aa: CSVAPRELVTQYF

v_gene: TRBV27
abundance: NA
j_gene: TRBJ2-3
d_gene: NA
CDR3nt: TGTGCCAGCAGAAAAAGGGGGACATCTTCAGATACGCAGTATTTT
CDR3aa: CASRKRGTSSDTQYF

v_gene: TRBV9
abundance: NA
j_gene: TRBJ1-1
d_gene: TRBD1
CDR3nt: TGTGCCAGCAGCGGAACTACCAGGGGGTTGGCTTTCTTT
CDR3aa: CASSGTTRGLAFF

v_gene: TRBV7-2
abundance: NA
j_gene: TRBJ1-4
d_gene: NA
CDR3nt: TGTGCCAGCAGCTTATCAGGGATTCGGGAAAAACTGTTTTTT
CDR3aa: CASSLSGIREKLFF

v_gene: TRBV6-6
abundance: NA
j_gene: TRBJ2-7
d_gene: NA
CDR3nt: TGTGCCAGCAGCGACCCAAAAGGGGCGTCCTACGAGCAGTACTTC
CDR3aa: CASSDPKGASYEQYF

v_gene: TRBV9
abundance: NA
j_gene: TRBJ2-2
d_gene: TRBD2
CDR3nt: TGTGCCAGCACTGAAACGGGGGGGTTTAGCACCGGGGAGCTGTTTTTT
CDR3aa: CASTETGGFSTGELFF

v_gene: TRBV11-2
abundance: NA
j_gene: TRBJ2-7
d_gene: TRBD1
CDR3nt: TGTGCCAGCAGCCAACGGGACAGGGGAGCTTTTCGGGACGAGCAGTACTTC
CDR3aa: CASSQRDRGAFRDEQYF